This paragraph covers one T cell receptor (beta chain) sequence. This record belongs to a study of human T cells and chemical hapten exposure. V was pared by 2 bases and J by 5 bases, with 8 bases of the junction left unmatched. CDR1 PRHDT and CDR2 FYEKMQ come from the germline V gene (reference sequence). The CDR3 runs to 15 residues. The time point: patch test 2, 6 weeks after DPC sensitization. Treatment defined: therapeutic diphenylcyclopropenone sensitization with weekly scalp DPC. Unique molecular identifiers were attached to individual cDNA molecules within the library. TCRdb processed the RACE reads anew with MiXCR; each CDR3 protein has one entry. The sample has about 73,000 distinct CDR3 sequences, 7.5% to 9.5% seen once.

This clonotype originated in a woman in her fifties or sixties with alopecia areata. Some clones in this sample may be carry-over from other donors' samples. The chain joins TRBV13 to TRBJ2-7, with TRBD2 matching over 8 bases. Sequences were derived from whole blood, sampled in connection with sensitization to the hapten diphenylcyclopropenone (DPC). The CDR3: CASSLTGGAVDEQYF. Written as DNA, the CDR3 is TGTGCCAGCAGCTTAACCGGGGGGGCCGTGGACGAGCAGTACTTC.